This T cell receptor (beta chain) originates from a study of shared clonotypes between healthy human individuals. In regard to this clone: Its specificity is not known.

This CDR3 comprises 15 residues. Germline-derived CDR1 and CDR2 are KGHSH and LQKENI. Trimming took 3 bases from V and 6 from J, leaving 18 bases between them. Several immunoSEQ plates held equal portions of the genomic DNA taken from each subset. Clones were sequenced by immunoSEQ multiplex PCR, and TCRdb holds only the in-frame ones, with some missing. This sample yields approximately 2.5 million clones, of which 93% are seen a single time; around 0.4% belongs to the top ten. Study-wide findings and caveats: Naive subsets typically showed greater estimated richness than memory subsets.

The clonotype comes from a young man in good health. Some clones in this sample may be carry-over from other donors' samples. V usage is TRBV18 and J usage is TRBJ2-7; D might be TRBD1 (6 bases). Input material: naive CD4+ T cells from PBMCs. Subset reported: CD45RA+ positively selected. CDR3 nucleotide sequence: TGTGCCAGCTCACCCCAACAGGGCCATGGGGGCGAGCAGTACTTC. This gives the protein CASSPQQGHGGEQYF.